A selection of T cell receptor beta chains follows, all from one sample in a study of beta chain features in type 1 diabetes. Only in-frame clones appear in the TCRdb table, and some are missing; sequencing was by immunoSEQ multiplex PCR. The repertoire holds 100,000 to 150,000 clones, around a sixth seen once, with around 2.5% in the top ten. Sequencing input: central memory CD4+ T cells from blood. The receptors shown here come from a young man with type 1 diabetes. Both conserved end residues are part of each CDR3. A D gene is named only where the DNA matches it firmly. Rows give clone size only sometimes, using once, few, many, or a class for an expanded clone.

J gene: TRBJ2-7; D gene: TRBD1; clone size: few; V gene: TRBV2; CDR3 length: 16; CDR3 DNA: TGTGCCAGCAGTGAGAGCGGGACAGGGGGGAGATACGAGCAGTACTTC; CDR3 protein: CASSESGTGGRYEQYF
J gene: TRBJ1-2; D gene: -; clone size: few; V gene: TRBV7-2; CDR3 length: 14; CDR3 DNA: TGTGCCAGCAGCCCCTGGAAGGCAGGGCATGGCTACACCTTC; CDR3 protein: CASSPWKAGHGYTF
J gene: TRBJ2-5; D gene: -; clone size: -; V gene: TRBV18; CDR3 length: 13; CDR3 DNA: TGTGCCAGCTCACCCGACCCACGTAACACCCAGTACTTC; CDR3 protein: CASSPDPRNTQYF
J gene: TRBJ2-7; D gene: -; clone size: -; V gene: TRBV27; CDR3 length: 12; CDR3 DNA: TGTGCCAGCAGTGGTCCGGGCTGGGAGCAGTACTTC; CDR3 protein: CASSGPGWEQYF
J gene: TRBJ2-5; D gene: TRBD2; clone size: few; V gene: TRBV11-2; CDR3 length: 16; CDR3 DNA: TGTGCCAGCAGCGCCGTAGGGGTCTGGACTAGCGGTACCCAGTACTTC; CDR3 protein: CASSAVGVWTSGTQYF
J gene: TRBJ2-3; D gene: TRBD2; clone size: -; V gene: TRBV7-2; CDR3 length: 17; CDR3 DNA: TGTGCCAGCAGCTTAGTGGCAGCGGGAGGGGGGCCAGATACGCAGTATTTT; CDR3 protein: CASSLVAAGGGPDTQYF
J gene: TRBJ2-3; D gene: -; clone size: -; V gene: TRBV5-4; CDR3 length: 14; CDR3 DNA: TGTGCCAGCAGCTTCGACCCTAGCACAGATACGCAGTATTTT; CDR3 protein: CASSFDPSTDTQYF
J gene: TRBJ2-5; D gene: TRBD2; clone size: few; V gene: TRBV5-4; CDR3 length: 15; CDR3 DNA: TGTGCCAGCAGCTCCCTAGCGGGAGCGGGGGAGACCCAGTACTTC; CDR3 protein: CASSSLAGAGETQYF
J gene: TRBJ2-1; D gene: -; clone size: -; V gene: TRBV19; CDR3 length: 15; CDR3 DNA: TGTGCCAGTAGTATTCGATCAGGACAGTACAATGAGCAGTTCTTC; CDR3 protein: CASSIRSGQYNEQFF
J gene: TRBJ2-7; D gene: -; clone size: -; V gene: TRBV5-1; CDR3 length: 13; CDR3 DNA: TGCGCCAGCAGCTTGGAACAGACCTACGAGCAGTACTTC; CDR3 protein: CASSLEQTYEQYF
J gene: TRBJ2-7; D gene: -; clone size: -; V gene: TRBV5-1; CDR3 length: 13; CDR3 DNA: TGCGCCAGCAGTCCCGACAGTTCCTACGAGCAGTACTTC; CDR3 protein: CASSPDSSYEQYF
J gene: TRBJ1-5; D gene: TRBD1; clone size: few; V gene: TRBV9; CDR3 length: 15; CDR3 DNA: TGTGCCAGCGGAGGACAGGCCGATAGCAATCAGCCCCAGCATTTT; CDR3 protein: CASGGQADSNQPQHF
J gene: TRBJ2-6; D gene: -; clone size: -; V gene: TRBV5-1; CDR3 length: 13; CDR3 DNA: TGCGCCAGCAGGGACTCTGGGGCCAACGTCCTGACTTTC; CDR3 protein: CASRDSGANVLTF
J gene: TRBJ2-1; D gene: TRBD1; clone size: -; V gene: TRBV5-1; CDR3 length: 14; CDR3 DNA: TGCGCCAGCAGCTTGGGGTCAGGGGGTAATGAGCAGTTCTTC; CDR3 protein: CASSLGSGGNEQFF
J gene: TRBJ2-2; D gene: -; clone size: few; V gene: TRBV7-2; CDR3 length: 16; CDR3 DNA: TGTGCCAGCAGCTTAAACAGACTAGGAAGGCCTGGACAGCTGTTTTTT; CDR3 protein: CASSLNRLGRPGQLFF
J gene: TRBJ1-1; D gene: -; clone size: -; V gene: TRBV7-2; CDR3 length: 14; CDR3 DNA: TGTGCCAGCAGCTTAGATGCGGGGAACACTGAAGCTTTCTTT; CDR3 protein: CASSLDAGNTEAFF
J gene: TRBJ2-7; D gene: TRBD2; clone size: few; V gene: TRBV2; CDR3 length: 13; CDR3 DNA: TGTGCCAGCAGGAGGGGACTAACTTACGAGCAGTACTTC; CDR3 protein: CASRRGLTYEQYF
J gene: TRBJ2-7; D gene: -; clone size: few; V gene: TRBV29-1; CDR3 length: 13; CDR3 DNA: TGCAGCGTTGCAAGGGATAGAACCTACGAGCAGTACTTC; CDR3 protein: CSVARDRTYEQYF
J gene: TRBJ2-4; D gene: -; clone size: -; V gene: TRBV7-2; CDR3 length: 14; CDR3 DNA: TGTGCCAGCAGCGCGCCGGACAGACTAAACATTCAGTACTTC; CDR3 protein: CASSAPDRLNIQYF
J gene: TRBJ1-1; D gene: -; clone size: -; V gene: TRBV5-1; CDR3 length: 14; CDR3 DNA: TGCGCCAGCAGCTTGGAAATGAGTGGCTCGGGGGCTTTCTTT; CDR3 protein: CASSLEMSGSGAFF
J gene: TRBJ2-7; D gene: TRBD1; clone size: few; V gene: TRBV23-1; CDR3 length: 17; CDR3 DNA: TGCGCCAGCAGAACCGGGACAGACTGGCCCTCGAGAAGCGAGCAGTACTTC; CDR3 protein: CASRTGTDWPSRSEQYF
J gene: TRBJ2-2; D gene: TRBD2; clone size: -; V gene: TRBV4-3; CDR3 length: 17; CDR3 DNA: TGCGCCAGCAGCCATGGGGGACTAGCGGGGCTCACCGGGGAGCTGTTTTTT; CDR3 protein: CASSHGGLAGLTGELFF
J gene: TRBJ2-7; D gene: -; clone size: -; V gene: TRBV7-7; CDR3 length: 14; CDR3 DNA: TGTGCTAGCAGCCAAGACAGGAGCTCCTACGAGCAGTACTTC; CDR3 protein: CASSQDRSSYEQYF
J gene: TRBJ2-7; D gene: -; clone size: -; V gene: TRBV5-6; CDR3 length: 14; CDR3 DNA: TGTGCCAGCAGCCCGACTGTACCTTCCTACGAGCAGTACTTC; CDR3 protein: CASSPTVPSYEQYF
J gene: TRBJ2-7; D gene: TRBD1; clone size: many; V gene: TRBV2; CDR3 length: 14; CDR3 DNA: TGTGCCAGCAGTAGGGGACAGGGGATCTACGAGCAGTACTTC; CDR3 protein: CASSRGQGIYEQYF
J gene: TRBJ1-5; D gene: -; clone size: -; V gene: TRBV30; CDR3 length: 13; CDR3 DNA: TGTGCCTGGAGTGTACTCAATAGTCAGCCCCAGCATTTT; CDR3 protein: CAWSVLNSQPQHF
J gene: TRBJ1-1; D gene: -; clone size: many; V gene: TRBV5-1; CDR3 length: 13; CDR3 DNA: TGCGCCAGCAGCTTCCCAGGGGACACTGAAGCTTTCTTT; CDR3 protein: CASSFPGDTEAFF
J gene: TRBJ2-7; D gene: -; clone size: -; V gene: TRBV28; CDR3 length: 12; CDR3 DNA: TGTGCCAGCAGTCCGCTCGTCGTCGAGCAGTACTTC; CDR3 protein: CASSPLVVEQYF
J gene: TRBJ1-2; D gene: -; clone size: few; V gene: TRBV4-3; CDR3 length: 16; CDR3 DNA: TGCGCCAGCAGCCAAGAAAATTTGCCAGGGCTCTATGGCTACACCTTC; CDR3 protein: CASSQENLPGLYGYTF
J gene: TRBJ2-2; D gene: -; clone size: -; V gene: TRBV5-1; CDR3 length: 12; CDR3 DNA: TGCGCCAGCAGCTTTGGACTAGGGGAGCTGTTTTTT; CDR3 protein: CASSFGLGELFF
J gene: TRBJ2-1; D gene: TRBD2; clone size: few; V gene: TRBV19; CDR3 length: 15; CDR3 DNA: TGTGCCAGTAGCACGCGGGAGACCCAGGGCAATGAGCAGTTCTTC; CDR3 protein: CASSTRETQGNEQFF
J gene: TRBJ2-7; D gene: TRBD2; clone size: -; V gene: TRBV5-1; CDR3 length: 17; CDR3 DNA: TGCGCCAGCAGCTTAAATAGCGGGGGCCTGAGCTCCTACGAGCAGTACTTC; CDR3 protein: CASSLNSGGLSSYEQYF
J gene: TRBJ1-2; D gene: TRBD1; clone size: -; V gene: TRBV30; CDR3 length: 12; CDR3 DNA: TGTGCCTGGAAGAGGACAGGGGGTGGCTACACCTTC; CDR3 protein: CAWKRTGGGYTF
J gene: TRBJ2-5; D gene: -; clone size: few; V gene: TRBV30; CDR3 length: 11; CDR3 DNA: TGTGCCTGGACGGGTGGAGAGACCCAGTACTTC; CDR3 protein: CAWTGGETQYF
J gene: TRBJ2-3; D gene: -; clone size: few; V gene: TRBV2; CDR3 length: 12; CDR3 DNA: TGTGCCAGCAGGCTGGGCGCAGATACGCAGTATTTT; CDR3 protein: CASRLGADTQYF
J gene: TRBJ2-2; D gene: -; clone size: -; V gene: TRBV28; CDR3 length: 15; CDR3 DNA: TGTGCCAGCAGTTTCCGATCCCCCCCCGGCGGGGAGCTGTTTTTT; CDR3 protein: CASSFRSPPGGELFF
J gene: TRBJ2-3; D gene: TRBD2; clone size: -; V gene: TRBV5-1; CDR3 length: 16; CDR3 DNA: TGCGCCAGCAGCTTGGGAACTAGCGGGGTCACAGATACGCAGTATTTT; CDR3 protein: CASSLGTSGVTDTQYF
J gene: TRBJ2-7; D gene: -; clone size: many; V gene: TRBV25-1; CDR3 length: 14; CDR3 DNA: TGTGCCAGCAGTGAATCCCAGCTAGCCTACGAGCAGTACTTC; CDR3 protein: CASSESQLAYEQYF
J gene: TRBJ1-4; D gene: -; clone size: few; V gene: TRBV30; CDR3 length: 12; CDR3 DNA: TGTGCCTGGAGTATAACTAATGAAAAACTGTTTTTT; CDR3 protein: CAWSITNEKLFF
J gene: TRBJ2-3; D gene: -; clone size: few; V gene: TRBV7-2; CDR3 length: 14; CDR3 DNA: TGTGCCAGCAGCAACCTCCAGGGCGCAGATACGCAGTATTTT; CDR3 protein: CASSNLQGADTQYF
J gene: TRBJ2-1; D gene: -; clone size: -; V gene: TRBV4-2; CDR3 length: 21; CDR3 DNA: TGTGCCAGCAGCCGAACTGCATATTACACCTCTAGAACGGGAATTAACAATGAGCAGTTCTTC; CDR3 protein: CASSRTAYYTSRTGINNEQFF
J gene: TRBJ2-7; D gene: -; clone size: -; V gene: TRBV5-1; CDR3 length: 13; CDR3 DNA: TGCGCCAGCAGCTCCACCAGGGGCTACGAGCAGTACTTC; CDR3 protein: CASSSTRGYEQYF
J gene: TRBJ2-7; D gene: -; clone size: -; V gene: TRBV6-5; CDR3 length: 15; CDR3 DNA: TGTGCCAGCAGTTACTCCGCGGGACACACCTACGAGCAGTACTTC; CDR3 protein: CASSYSAGHTYEQYF
J gene: TRBJ2-7; D gene: -; clone size: -; V gene: TRBV21-1; CDR3 length: 17; CDR3 DNA: TGTGCCAGCAGCAAAAGGGGGACAGGTAGGAGCTCCTACGAGCAGTACTTC; CDR3 protein: CASSKRGTGRSSYEQYF
J gene: TRBJ2-7; D gene: TRBD2; clone size: few; V gene: TRBV25-1; CDR3 length: 14; CDR3 DNA: TGTGCCAGCAGTTCTAGCGGGAGTCTAAACGAGCAGTACTTC; CDR3 protein: CASSSSGSLNEQYF